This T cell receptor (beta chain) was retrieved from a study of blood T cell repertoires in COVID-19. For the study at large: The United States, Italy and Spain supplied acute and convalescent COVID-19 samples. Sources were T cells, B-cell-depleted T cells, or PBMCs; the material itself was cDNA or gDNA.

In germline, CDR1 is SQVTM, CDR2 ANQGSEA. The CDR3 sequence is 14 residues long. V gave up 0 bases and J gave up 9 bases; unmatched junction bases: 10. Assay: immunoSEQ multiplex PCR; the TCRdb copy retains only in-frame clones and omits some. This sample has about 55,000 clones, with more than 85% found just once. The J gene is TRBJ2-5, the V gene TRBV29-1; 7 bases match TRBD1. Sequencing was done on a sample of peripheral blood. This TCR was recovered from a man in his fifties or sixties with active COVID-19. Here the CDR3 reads CSVEDRQGIGAQYF. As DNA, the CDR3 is TGCAGCGTTGAAGATCGACAGGGAATAGGGGCCCAGTACTTC.